Listed below are T cell receptor beta chains from one sample, sequenced in a study of blood T cells in healthy people across ages. TCRdb redid the calling of the 5' RACE reads with MiXCR, one entry per CDR3 protein. The sample has some 850,000 distinct CDR3 sequences; roughly 25% are singletons. A further study also used this sample, focusing on T cells of mothers and their children.

Sample: blood. The origin of the receptors is a boy younger than 18 in good health. Both conserved end residues are part of each CDR3. The order of the fields is V gene, D gene, J gene, clone size, CDR3 protein, CDR3 DNA. A D gene is named only where the DNA matches it firmly. Clone size is stated in some rows and not others, as once, few, many or a class when expanded.

>TRBV9|TRBD1|TRBJ1-4|many
CASSYRQGNEKLFF
TGTGCCAGCAGCTATCGACAGGGAAATGAAAAACTGTTTTTT
>TRBV29-1|TRBD2|TRBJ2-3|NA
CSVTAGVEADTQYF
TGCAGCGTTACGGCGGGAGTGGAGGCAGATACGCAGTATTTT
>TRBV20-1|TRBD2|TRBJ2-7|few
CSASRGLASSYEQYF
TGCAGTGCTAGTAGGGGACTAGCGTCGTCCTACGAGCAGTACTTC
>TRBV28|NA|TRBJ1-2|NA
CASSLLQGLNYGYTF
TGTGCCAGCAGTTTATTGCAGGGTTTGAACTATGGCTACACCTTC
>TRBV2|TRBD1|TRBJ2-5|NA
CASSSTGSDTTQYF
TGTGCCAGCAGTTCGACAGGGTCGGATACGACCCAGTACTTC
>TRBV20-1|NA|TRBJ2-3|few
CSASPGGTQYF
TGCAGTGCTAGTCCCGGCGGTACGCAGTATTTT
>TRBV20-1|NA|TRBJ1-4|NA
CSARGREGEKLFF
TGCAGTGCTAGGGGCAGGGAGGGAGAAAAACTGTTTTTT
>TRBV29-1|NA|TRBJ1-4|NA
CSVVGVNEELFF
TGCAGCGTTGTGGGAGTTAATGAAGAACTGTTTTTT
>TRBV27|NA|TRBJ2-7|few
CASSLSGLKGTYEQYF
TGTGCCAGCAGTTTATCGGGGCTTAAGGGAACCTACGAGCAGTACTTC
>TRBV11-2|NA|TRBJ1-1|NA
CASSPPAGEAFF
TGTGCCAGCAGCCCTCCGGCAGGGGAAGCTTTCTTT
>TRBV29-1|TRBD1|TRBJ2-1|few
CSARQGEKYNEQFF
TGCAGCGCCCGACAGGGGGAGAAGTACAATGAGCAGTTCTTC
>TRBV4-2|TRBD1|TRBJ2-7|few
CASSQVGQGIGEQYF
TGTGCCAGCAGCCAGGTGGGACAGGGCATTGGCGAGCAGTACTTC
>TRBV20-1|NA|TRBJ1-1|NA
CSAENSANTEAFF
TGCAGTGCTGAAAACAGCGCTAACACTGAAGCTTTCTTT
>TRBV2|NA|TRBJ1-4|NA
CASRAGGATNEKLFF
TGTGCCAGCAGAGCCGGGGGAGCAACTAATGAAAAACTGTTTTTT
>TRBV7-9|NA|TRBJ2-7|few
CASSLVGGSLAYEQYF
TGTGCCAGCAGCTTAGTAGGTGGTTCTCTAGCCTACGAGCAGTACTTC
>TRBV6-2/TRBV6-3|TRBD1|TRBJ2-7|few
CASSPATGFLYEQYF
TGTGCCAGCAGCCCTGCGACAGGGTTTCTGTACGAGCAGTACTTC
>TRBV12-3/TRBV12-4|TRBD2|TRBJ2-1|NA
CASSLGLAGGAYNEQFF
TGTGCCAGCAGCCTGGGGTTAGCGGGGGGTGCCTACAATGAGCAGTTCTTC
>TRBV12-3/TRBV12-4|NA|TRBJ1-1|few
CASSFAENTEAFF
TGTGCCAGCAGCTTCGCCGAGAACACTGAAGCTTTCTTT
>TRBV28|TRBD2|TRBJ2-7|NA
CASSLGSGVARVEYF
TGTGCCAGCAGTTTAGGTAGCGGGGTGGCCAGGGTGGAGTACTTC
>TRBV12-3/TRBV12-4|NA|TRBJ2-5|NA
CASSLARAYQETQYF
TGTGCCAGCAGTTTAGCGCGGGCATATCAAGAGACCCAGTACTTC
>TRBV12-3/TRBV12-4|NA|TRBJ1-5|NA
CASSFEGGNQPQHF
TGTGCCAGCAGTTTTGAGGGTGGCAATCAGCCCCAGCATTTT
>TRBV28|TRBD1|TRBJ2-4|few
CASSFFSGQTQNIQYF
TGTGCCAGCAGTTTCTTTTCGGGACAGACCCAAAACATTCAGTACTTC
>TRBV3-1|TRBD2|TRBJ2-5|few
CASRRLAGDEETQYF
TGTGCCAGCAGAAGACTAGCGGGGGATGAAGAGACCCAGTACTTC
>TRBV5-1|NA|TRBJ2-3|NA
CASSLAGVRIKDTQYF
TGCGCCAGCAGCTTGGCAGGGGTCAGAATTAAAGATACGCAGTATTTT
>TRBV10-3|TRBD1|TRBJ2-5|NA
CAISETGKETQYF
TGTGCCATCAGCGAGACAGGGAAAGAGACCCAGTACTTC
>TRBV18|NA|TRBJ1-5|NA
CASSPQGREVQPQHF
TGTGCCAGCTCACCACAGGGAAGAGAAGTTCAGCCCCAGCATTTT
>TRBV7-9|NA|TRBJ2-7|NA
CASSLVSNGYEQYF
TGTGCCAGCAGCTTAGTTTCGAACGGCTACGAGCAGTACTTC
>TRBV6-5|NA|TRBJ1-4|few
CASSNRAGDEKLFF
TGTGCCAGCAGCAACAGGGCCGGGGATGAAAAACTGTTTTTT
>TRBV20-1|NA|TRBJ2-1|NA
CSARDRSHEQFF
TGCAGTGCTAGAGATAGAAGTCATGAGCAGTTCTTC
>TRBV29-1|NA|TRBJ2-3|few
CSVAVRDGYTQYF
TGCAGCGTCGCCGTACGGGACGGATATACGCAGTATTTT